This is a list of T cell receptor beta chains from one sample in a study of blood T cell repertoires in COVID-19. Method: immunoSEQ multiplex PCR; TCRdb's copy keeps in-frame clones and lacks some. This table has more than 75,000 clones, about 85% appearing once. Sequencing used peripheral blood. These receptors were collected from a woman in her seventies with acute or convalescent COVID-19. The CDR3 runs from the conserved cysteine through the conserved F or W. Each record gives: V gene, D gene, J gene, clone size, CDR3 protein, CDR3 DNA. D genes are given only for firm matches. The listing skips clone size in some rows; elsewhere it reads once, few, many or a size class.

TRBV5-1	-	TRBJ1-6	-	CASRPGTSNSPLHF	TGCGCCAGCAGGCCCGGGACAAGTAATTCACCCCTCCACTTT
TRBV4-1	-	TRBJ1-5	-	CASSQASGNQPQHF	TGCGCCAGCAGCCAAGCGTCGGGCAATCAGCCCCAGCATTTT
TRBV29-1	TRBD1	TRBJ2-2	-	CSAGQGGFGTGELFF	TGCAGCGCCGGACAGGGGGGATTTGGGACCGGGGAGCTGTTTTTT
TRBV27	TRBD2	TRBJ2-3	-	CASSLWTSGTNTQYF	TGTGCCAGCAGTTTGTGGACTAGCGGGACAAATACGCAGTATTTT
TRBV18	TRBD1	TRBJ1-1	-	CASSPQDRDSEAFF	TGTGCCAGCTCACCACAGGACAGGGACTCTGAAGCTTTCTTT
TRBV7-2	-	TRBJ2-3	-	CASKGHSGADTQYF	TGTGCTAGCAAAGGTCACTCAGGTGCAGATACGCAGTATTTT
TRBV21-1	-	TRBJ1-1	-	CASSTTGFLMNTEAFF	TGTGCCAGCAGCACAACGGGGTTTTTGATGAACACTGAAGCTTTCTTT
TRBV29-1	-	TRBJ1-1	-	CSAPIDRTEAFF	TGCAGCGCGCCCATCGACAGAACTGAAGCTTTCTTT
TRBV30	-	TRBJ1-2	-	CAWSGDTYGYTF	TGTGCCTGGAGTGGGGACACCTATGGCTACACCTTC
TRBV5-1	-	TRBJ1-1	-	CASSLDIQNTEAFF	TGCGCCAGCAGCTTGGACATTCAGAACACTGAAGCTTTCTTT
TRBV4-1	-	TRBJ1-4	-	CASSQDSRGKLFF	TGCGCCAGCAGCCAAGATTCTAGGGGAAAACTGTTTTTT
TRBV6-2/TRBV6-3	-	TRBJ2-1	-	CASSQTRGGVNEQFF	TGTGCCAGCAGTCAGACTAGAGGGGGGGTCAATGAGCAGTTCTTC
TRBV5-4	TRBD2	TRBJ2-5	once	CASSPGTSGRVTLKTQYF	TGTGCCAGCAGCCCCGGGACTAGCGGGAGGGTAACGTTAAAGACCCAGTACTTC
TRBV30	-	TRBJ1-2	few	CAWSGQRSGSYGYTF	TGTGCCTGGAGCGGACAAAGATCCGGGTCATATGGCTACACCTTC
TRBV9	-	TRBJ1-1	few	CASSVGRDRQGAFF	TGTGCCAGCAGCGTAGGGCGGGACCGACAAGGGGCTTTCTTT
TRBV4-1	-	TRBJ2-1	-	CASSPPSRYNEQFF	TGCGCCAGCAGCCCTCCCTCGCGGTACAATGAGCAGTTCTTC
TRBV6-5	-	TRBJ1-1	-	CASIGGVTEAFF	TGTGCCAGCATAGGGGGGGTTACTGAAGCTTTCTTT
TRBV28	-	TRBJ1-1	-	CASSFLGGIIEAFF	TGTGCCAGCAGTTTCCTGGGGGGGATCATTGAAGCTTTCTTT
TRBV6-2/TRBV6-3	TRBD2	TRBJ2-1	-	CASSARLAGGDEQFF	TGTGCCAGCAGTGCCCGACTAGCGGGAGGGGATGAGCAGTTCTTC
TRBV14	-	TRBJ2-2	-	CASSQVEVGELFF	TGTGCCAGCAGCCAAGTTGAGGTCGGGGAGCTGTTTTTT
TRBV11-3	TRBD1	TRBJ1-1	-	CASSSRDSYTEAFF	TGTGCCAGCAGCTCCCGGGACAGTTACACTGAAGCTTTCTTT
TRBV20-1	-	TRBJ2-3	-	CSASLRSAADTQYF	TGCAGTGCTAGTCTCAGATCAGCGGCAGATACGCAGTATTTT
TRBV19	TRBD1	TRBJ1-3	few	CASRRDRGTGNTIYF	TGTGCCAGTAGACGGGACAGGGGAACGGGAAACACCATATATTTT
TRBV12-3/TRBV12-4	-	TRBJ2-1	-	CASSNGPGGEQFF	TGTGCCAGCAGTAACGGCCCCGGCGGTGAGCAGTTCTTC
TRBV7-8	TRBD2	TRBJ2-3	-	CASSPQELAGTSTDTQYF	TGTGCCAGCAGCCCACAAGAATTAGCGGGAACTAGCACAGATACGCAGTATTTT
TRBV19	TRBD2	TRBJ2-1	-	CASSIGAGRGQNEQFF	TGTGCCAGTAGTATAGGTGCCGGGAGGGGCCAGAATGAGCAGTTCTTC
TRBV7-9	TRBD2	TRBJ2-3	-	CASSRPQRGWADTQYF	TGTGCCAGCAGCCGACCACAGCGGGGGTGGGCAGATACGCAGTATTTT
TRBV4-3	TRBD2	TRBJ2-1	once	CASSKTGLAGLETGNEQFF	TGCGCCAGCAGCAAAACGGGACTAGCGGGGCTTGAAACGGGAAATGAGCAGTTCTTC
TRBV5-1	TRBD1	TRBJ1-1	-	CASTSGGRQGGVEAFF	TGCGCCAGCACCTCCGGGGGACGACAGGGTGGAGTTGAAGCTTTCTTT
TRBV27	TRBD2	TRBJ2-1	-	CASSSTVAGKQFF	TGTGCCAGCAGTTCCACGGTAGCGGGTAAGCAGTTCTTC
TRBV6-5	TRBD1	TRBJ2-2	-	CASRSGQGSGELFF	TGTGCCAGCAGATCCGGACAGGGAAGTGGGGAGCTGTTTTTT
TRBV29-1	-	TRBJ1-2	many	CSGWARDGYTF	TGCAGCGGGTGGGCGCGGGACGGCTACACCTTC
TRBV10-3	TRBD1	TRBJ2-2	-	CASGQGPDTGELFF	TGTGCCAGCGGACAGGGGCCCGACACCGGGGAGCTGTTTTTT
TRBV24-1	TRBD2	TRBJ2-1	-	CATSDPLTSGSSHEQFF	TGTGCCACCAGTGACCCTTTAACTAGCGGGAGTAGCCATGAGCAGTTCTTC
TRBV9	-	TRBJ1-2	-	CASSVVPGFNYGYTF	TGTGCCAGCAGCGTAGTTCCAGGGTTCAACTATGGCTACACCTTC
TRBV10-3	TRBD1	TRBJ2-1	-	CATYRDRSNNEQFF	TGTGCCACCTACCGGGACAGGTCCAACAATGAGCAGTTCTTC
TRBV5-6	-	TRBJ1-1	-	CASSFTGNTEAFF	TGTGCCAGCAGTTTTACAGGGAACACTGAAGCTTTCTTT
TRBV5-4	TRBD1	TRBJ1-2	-	CASSLRPGRGRDYGYTF	TGTGCCAGCAGCCTCCGACCCGGCAGGGGGCGAGACTATGGCTACACCTTC
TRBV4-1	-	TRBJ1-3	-	CASSLQGAVSGNTIYF	TGCGCCAGCAGCCTACAGGGAGCGGTCTCTGGAAACACCATATATTTT
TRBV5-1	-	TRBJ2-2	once	CASSLDGGASAGELFF	TGCGCCAGCAGCTTGGATGGGGGGGCGTCGGCCGGGGAGCTGTTTTTT
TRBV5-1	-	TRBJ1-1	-	CASSLWQMNTEAFF	TGCGCCAGCAGCTTGTGGCAGATGAACACTGAAGCTTTCTTT
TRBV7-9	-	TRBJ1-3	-	CASSLPPITGNTIYF	TGTGCCAGCAGCCTCCCCCCGATAACAGGAAACACCATATATTTT
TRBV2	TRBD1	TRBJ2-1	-	CASSRGRQGKSGEQFF	TGTGCCAGCAGTAGAGGTCGACAGGGAAAATCGGGCGAGCAGTTCTTC
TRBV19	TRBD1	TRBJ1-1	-	CASSVQGAIQGAEAFF	TGTGCCAGTAGTGTACAGGGGGCGATACAGGGGGCTGAAGCTTTCTTT
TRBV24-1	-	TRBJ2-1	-	CATKRGNGEQFF	TGTGCCACCAAACGGGGGAACGGTGAGCAGTTCTTC
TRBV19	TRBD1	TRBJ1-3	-	CASRETGDSGNTIYF	TGTGCCAGTAGGGAGACAGGGGACTCTGGAAACACCATATATTTT
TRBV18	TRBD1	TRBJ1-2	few	CASSLRPGQGDGYTF	TGTGCCAGCTCACTTAGACCGGGACAGGGTGATGGCTACACCTTC
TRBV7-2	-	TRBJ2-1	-	CASSTVTTWHNEQFF	TGTGCCAGCAGCACAGTCACAACCTGGCACAATGAGCAGTTCTTC
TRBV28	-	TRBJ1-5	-	CASRRGNQPQHF	TGTGCCAGCAGGAGGGGGAATCAGCCCCAGCATTTT
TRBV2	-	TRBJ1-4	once	CASIQEATNEKLFF	TGTGCCAGCATCCAGGAGGCAACTAATGAAAAACTGTTTTTT
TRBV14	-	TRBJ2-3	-	CASSQAVTDTQYF	TGTGCCAGCAGCCAAGCCGTGACAGATACGCAGTATTTT
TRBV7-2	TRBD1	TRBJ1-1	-	CASSLDRGAATEAFF	TGTGCCAGCAGCTTAGACAGGGGAGCCGCCACTGAAGCTTTCTTT
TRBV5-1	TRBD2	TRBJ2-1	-	CASSSLAGGNYEQFF	TGCGCCAGCAGCTCTCTAGCGGGGGGTAACTATGAGCAGTTCTTC
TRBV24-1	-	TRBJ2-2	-	CATSDLTDLSGELFF	TGTGCCACCAGTGATTTGACAGACCTTTCCGGGGAGCTGTTTTTT
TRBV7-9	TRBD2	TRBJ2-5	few	CASPRPIKSGSGETQYF	TGTGCCAGCCCACGTCCGATTAAGAGCGGGAGTGGAGAGACCCAGTACTTC
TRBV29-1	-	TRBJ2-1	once	CSVEVYRSYNEQFF	TGCAGCGTTGAAGTCTACAGATCCTACAATGAGCAGTTCTTC
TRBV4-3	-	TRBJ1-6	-	CASSQDVYGTNNSPLHF	TGCGCCAGCAGCCAAGATGTGTATGGGACAAATAATTCACCCCTCCACTTT
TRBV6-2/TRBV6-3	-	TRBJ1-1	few	CASSYGASLTMNTEAFF	TGTGCCAGCAGTTACGGGGCCTCTCTCACCATGAACACTGAAGCTTTCTTT
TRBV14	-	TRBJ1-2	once	CASSQDLANYGYTF	TGTGCCAGCAGCCAAGATCTTGCTAACTATGGCTACACCTTC
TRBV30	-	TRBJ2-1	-	CAWRGDYNEQFF	TGTGCCTGGAGAGGAGACTACAATGAGCAGTTCTTC